This T cell receptor (beta chain) was identified in a study of control samples from healthy donors and cancer patients. TCRdb's copy holds only in-frame clones and misses some; the assay was immunoSEQ multiplex PCR. The table lists under 200,000 clones, over 85% of them singletons. The CDR3 length is 13 residues. V was pared by 0 bases and J by 3 bases, with 6 bases between. The germline gives CDR1 SGDLS, CDR2 YYNGEE. Sequenced: blood. The TCR sequence derives from a woman aged 40-49 years in good health. The chain couples TRBV9 to TRBJ1-2; D is unresolved. The CDR3 DNA reads as TGTGCCAGCAGCGTAGTGGCTCACTATGGCTACACCTTC. This translates into CASSVVAHYGYTF. The entire variable domain, with the rest obtained from reference TRBV9 and TRBJ1-2, is as follows: DSGVTQTPKHLITATGQRVTLRCSPRSGDLSVYWYQQSLDQGLQFLIQYYNGEERAKGNILERFSAQQFPDLHSELNLSSLELGDSALYFCASSVVAHYGYTFGSGTRLTVV.